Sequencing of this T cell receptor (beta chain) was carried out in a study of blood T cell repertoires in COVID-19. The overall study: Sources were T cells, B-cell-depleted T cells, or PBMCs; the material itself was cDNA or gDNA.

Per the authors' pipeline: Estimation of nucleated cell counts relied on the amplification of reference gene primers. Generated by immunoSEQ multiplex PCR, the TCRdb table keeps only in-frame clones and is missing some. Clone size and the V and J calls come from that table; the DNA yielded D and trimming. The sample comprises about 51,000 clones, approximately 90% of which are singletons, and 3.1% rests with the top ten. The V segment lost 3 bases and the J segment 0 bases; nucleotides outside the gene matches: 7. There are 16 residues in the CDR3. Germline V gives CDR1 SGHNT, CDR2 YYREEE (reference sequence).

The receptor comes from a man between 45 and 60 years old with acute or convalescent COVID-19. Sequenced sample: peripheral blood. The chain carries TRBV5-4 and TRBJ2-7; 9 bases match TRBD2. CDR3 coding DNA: TGTGCCAGCAGCTGGAGAGCGGGGGGTGGCTCCTACGAGCAGTACTTC. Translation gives CASSWRAGGGSYEQYF.